This T cell receptor (beta chain) derives from a study of cytomegalovirus exposure and HLA in healthy donors. Background on the study: HLA-typed donors were the source of tens of millions of unique TCRs held in an early data release.

Study-wide points: The only immune exposure information that was available was CMV serostatus. Later, an analysis found that common viral pathogens appeared to be linked with several of the most significant clusters. An analysis was carried out later, and it reportedly showed fewer N-insertions in an Asian-associated ancestry cluster than the approximately 610-donor mean.

Primers: 60 Vbeta forward and 13 Jbeta reverse. The protocol was immunoSEQ multiplex PCR, while the TCRdb copy is restricted to in-frame clones and leaves out a portion. Of 93,000 or so clones in the sample, more than 75% were seen once. With respect to this clone: The antigen remains unidentified.

This CDR3 has 13 amino acids. V lost 4 bases and J lost 5; bases outside the gene matches: 5. CDR1 is SGHRS, CDR2 YFSETQ, per germline. The sequenced material came from PBMCs. The rearrangement joins TRBV5-1 to TRBJ2-5; the match to TRBD1 covers 7 bases. The sequence was obtained from a woman aged 18-29 years in good health and CMV-seropositive. The CDR3 coding sequence is TGCGCCAGCAGCCCGCAGGGGGAGGAGACCCAGTACTTC. This translates into CASSPQGEETQYF.